The clone carrying this T cell receptor beta chain showed up many times. Its antigen is unknown. Germline assignment: CDR1 LNHDA and CDR2 SQIVND (reference sequence). This CDR3 region has 13 residues. Trimming pared 5 bases from V and 6 bases from J, leaving 11 bases between. The data originate from a study of CD8 T cells in ankylosing spondylitis. Study-wide results and limits: In ankylosing spondylitis blood, a motif of roughly 8 highly homologous TCR beta variants appeared characteristic.

TCRdb ran MiXCR on the 5' RACE reads and lists one entry per CDR3 protein. Of around 770,000 distinct CDR3 sequences listed, roughly 19% are singletons. The sequenced material came from blood, either unsorted or a sorted T cell fraction (not recorded which). The sequence was collected from a male donor with ankylosing spondylitis. The chain uses TRBV19 and TRBJ1-5; D ambiguous. The CDR3 bases are TGTGCCAGTAGTTGGGGTCTAGGTCAGCCCCAGCATTTT. It translates to CASSWGLGQPQHF.